Each of the 5 T cell receptor beta chains below was sequenced from the same sample in a study of spatial heterogeneity in lung cancer. TCRdb recomputed calls from the 5' RACE reads with MiXCR, one row per CDR3 protein. Among roughly 82,000 distinct CDR3 sequences listed, approximately 12% were seen once. Time point reported: sample taken at primary tumor resection. Unsorted whole RNA samples from tumor, nontumor lung or frozen PBMC were sequenced. Sequencing used PBMCs, obtained at surgery. Every receptor here comes from a male donor with early-stage non-small cell lung cancer.

This clonotype has a handful of counts. The chain has TRBV6-6 and TRBJ2-7; D possibly corresponds to TRBD2 (6 bases). Trimming took 7 bases from V and 3 from J, leaving 19 bases between them. The CDR3 totals 15 residues. Germline loops: CDR1 MNHNY, CDR2 SVGAGI (reference sequence). This CDR3 reads CASTEGTLGGYEQYF. DNA of the CDR3: TGTGCCAGCACTGAGGGGACTTTGGGGGGCTACGAGCAGTACTTC.

J is TRBJ1-5 and V is TRBV19; TRBD1 matches at 7 bases. V lost 9 bases, J lost 3 bases, and 11 bases stayed unmatched. Germline loops: CDR1 LNHDA, CDR2 SQIVND (reference sequence). There are 15 residues in the CDR3. Written as DNA, the CDR3 is TGTGCCAGCGGGCGGGGGACAGATAACAATCAGCCCCAGCATTTT. Translating gives CASGRGTDNNQPQHF.

This clonotype was seen only a few times. The rearrangement joins TRBV2 to TRBJ2-1; 8 bases fit TRBD1. Germline CDR1 is SNHLY and CDR2 is FYNNEI. The CDR3 extends over 14 amino acids. V lost 8 bases to trimming and J lost 7 bases; unmatched junction nucleotides: 10. CDR3 loop: CASRPGTGRNEQFF. DNA of the CDR3: TGTGCCAGCCGTCCCGGGACAGGACGGAATGAGCAGTTCTTC.

Many counts were recorded for this clonotype. The DNA of the CDR3 is TGTGCCAGCAGTCCAGGGAGCTATGGCTACACCTTC. Residues: CASSPGSYGYTF. The chain recombines TRBV6-1 with TRBJ1-2, with D maybe TRBD1 (5 bases). V lost 5 bases, J lost 4 bases, and 8 bases lay in between. The germline gives CDR1 MNHNS, CDR2 SASEGT. The CDR3 has 12 amino acids.

This sequence joins TRBV2 and TRBJ2-6; D remains unclear. Germline CDR1 is SNHLY and CDR2 is FYNNEI. The V end was cut by 7 bases, the J end by 2 bases, with 6 bases between. The CDR3 runs 13 residues. The DNA of the CDR3 is TGTGCCAGCACCTTGGCTGGGGCCAACGTCCTGACTTTC. Its protein product is CASTLAGANVLTF.